This T cell receptor beta chain was captured in a study of metastatic and nonmetastatic thyroid tumors. Study-wide background: A comparison of repertoires was made across blood and tumor or nodule tissue from malignant and benign thyroid patients.

Before thyroid surgery, none of the patients had received any treatment. This clone showed up many times. Source study methods: Across clinicopathological groups, CDR3 differences served as the basis for building a distant-metastasis classifier for papillary thyroid cancer. With MiXCR, TCRdb reprocessed the PCR reads. Here the V and J calls rest on TCRdb's processing, not on the authors' analysis. The sample holds about 23,000 clones, 20% seen once. The clonotype comes from a female donor with papillary thyroid cancer or a benign thyroid nodule (not recorded which). Some clones in this sample may be carry-over from other donors' samples. The sequencing input was blood.

As DNA, the CDR3 is TGTGCCACCAGTGATTTGGTGGGAGGGTCCTACAATGAGCAGTTCTTC. Residues: CATSDLVGGSYNEQFF. This chain links TRBV24-1 with TRBJ2-1, with TRBD2 matching 7 bases. V lost 0 bases and J lost 1; bases outside the gene matches: 2. This CDR3 spans 16 amino acids. Germline values: CDR1 KGHDR, CDR2 SFDVKD.